Listed here are 31 T cell receptor beta chains from one sample, sequenced in a study of neoadjuvant nivolumab and ipilimumab in lung cancer. Clones were read by immunoSEQ multiplex PCR, and TCRdb kept only the in-frame ones, dropping some. Found here are roughly 23,000 clones, 82% of them singletons; the top ten hold roughly 24%. The source was peripheral blood, collected before neoadjuvant nivolumab, alone or with ipilimumab. These receptors were taken from an adult with non-small cell lung cancer.

The rearrangement uses TRBV5-6 and TRBJ2-3, with D uncertain. The V and J ends lost 2 bases and 6 bases respectively, with 7 bases between them. The CDR3 loop spans 12 amino acids. Looked up from germline, CDR1 is SGHDT and CDR2 is YYEEEE. CDR3 loop: CASSFIRDTQYF. CDR3 coding DNA: TGTGCCAGCAGCTTTATTCGGGATACGCAGTATTTT.

This chain uses TRBV7-6 with TRBJ1-3; D gene unclear. The CDR3 has 14 residues. The V end was cut by 1 base, the J end by 14 bases, with 18 bases between. Germline V lookup: CDR1 SGHVS, CDR2 FNYEAQ. CDR3 nucleotide sequence: TGTGCCAGCAGCTTAGTTGAAAGGGCCTCAACCCTATATTTT. Its translation: CASSLVERASTLYF.

This clone has just one count. V and J are TRBV18 and TRBJ2-4, with D perhaps TRBD1 (5 bases). This CDR3 is 18 amino acids long. The V gene's germline CDR1 is KGHSH and CDR2 LQKENI. The ends were cut back, 0 bases at V and 1 base at J, with 16 bases in the middle. This chain's CDR3 is CASSPPRFGKGAKNIQYF. CDR3 nucleotide sequence: TGTGCCAGCTCACCACCGAGGTTCGGAAAGGGGGCCAAAAACATTCAGTACTTC.

The rearrangement uses TRBV6-1 and TRBJ2-7; 8 nucleotides line up with TRBD2. The junction had 2 bases not matched to a gene; V was cut back by 1 base and J by 0 bases. CDR3 length: 15 amino acids. The germline gives CDR1 MNHNS, CDR2 SASEGT. The CDR3 DNA is TGTGCCAGCAGTGAAGGGCTAGCGGGCTCCTACGAGCAGTACTTC. Translation gives CASSEGLAGSYEQYF.

The chain joins TRBV6-1 to TRBJ1-4; D unresolved. This CDR3 spans 15 amino acids. V was pared by 2 bases and J by 0 bases, with 7 bases between. The V gene's germline CDR1 is MNHNS and CDR2 SASEGT. CDR3 bases: TGTGCCAGCAGTGAACAGATTACAACTAATGAAAAACTGTTTTTT. Amino acid sequence: CASSEQITTNEKLFF.

The chain uses TRBV25-1 and TRBJ2-5; D might be TRBD2 (6 bases). Trimming removed 5 bases from V and 9 bases from J, with 16 bases in between. CDR1 is MGHDK and CDR2 is SYGVNS in the germline V gene. There are 13 residues in the CDR3. DNA for the CDR3: TGTGCCAGCAGTCCCGGGGGTCTGGTTTCCCAGTACTTC. This encodes CASSPGGLVSQYF.

This clone was observed a few times. CDR3 in amino acids: CASSLAPNTGELFF. The CDR3 DNA reads TGTGCCAGCAGCTTAGCTCCTAACACCGGGGAGCTGTTTTTT. This rearrangement joins TRBV7-8 to TRBJ2-2; D remains unclear. Germline loops: CDR1 SGHVS, CDR2 FQNEAQ. Deletions cut 0 bases from V and 2 bases from J, with 4 bases between. The CDR3 is made up of 14 amino acids.

This chain connects TRBV4-2 to TRBJ1-4; TRBD1 is a possible D gene (6 bases). Germline V lookup: CDR1 LGHNA, CDR2 YNFKEQ. The CDR3 runs 16 residues. The V end lost 1 base, the J end lost 3 bases, and 12 bases lay between the germline ends. CDR3 coding DNA: TGTGCCAGCAGCCAAGTGACAGGCGAGTCTAATGAAAAACTGTTTTTT. The encoded protein is CASSQVTGESNEKLFF.

The J gene is TRBJ2-7, the V gene TRBV9; TRBD1 or TRBD2 may be the D gene (5 bases each). Germline lookup yields CDR1 SGDLS and CDR2 YYNGEE. Trimming took off 0 bases at V and 9 bases at J, with 19 bases between the two ends. The CDR3 consists of 15 residues. The CDR3 coding sequence is TGTGCCAGCAGCGTAGCTCCGGAACCCTTTGGGGGGCAGTACTTC. Protein sequence: CASSVAPEPFGGQYF.

V and J are TRBV18 and TRBJ2-1; D possibly corresponds to TRBD2 (5 bases). The CDR3 contains 15 residues. V lost 2 bases to trimming and J lost 6 bases, with 14 bases between them. In germline, CDR1 is KGHSH, CDR2 LQKENI. CDR3 in DNA: TGTGCCAGCTCACCAGACCGGGGATTTACCAATGAGCAGTTCTTC. Encoded protein: CASSPDRGFTNEQFF.

This sequence joins TRBV30 and TRBJ1-1; D not resolved. V gave up 7 bases and J gave up 0 bases, with 12 bases separating them. The CDR3 contains 13 residues. CDR1 is GTSNPN and CDR2 is SVGIG in the germline V gene (reference sequence). The CDR3 is CASQRSMNTEAFF. The CDR3 bases are TGTGCCTCCCAAAGGAGTATGAACACTGAAGCTTTCTTT.

The chain is built from TRBV7-9 and TRBJ2-2; 7 nucleotides line up with TRBD1. The CDR3 consists of 13 residues. The germline CDR1 and CDR2 sequences are SEHNR and FQNEAQ (reference sequence). V lost 5 bases, J lost 4 bases, and 1 base stayed unmatched. The CDR3 region has the DNA TGTGCCAGCAGCCGGGACAGCACCGGGGAGCTGTTTTTT. Amino acids: CASSRDSTGELFF.

The chain's CDR3 is CASSLKDTNYGYTF. The CDR3 DNA reads as TGTGCCAGCAGCTTGAAGGACACCAACTATGGCTACACCTTC. The chain is built from TRBV11-2 and TRBJ1-2; D is perhaps TRBD1 (5 bases). V lost 3 bases and J lost 2, with 10 bases in between. Germline V gene sequence: CDR1 SGHAT, CDR2 FQNNGV. The CDR3 length is 14 residues.

Only a few counts were recorded for this clone. J is TRBJ2-7 and V is TRBV6-1; no clear D gene. In germline, CDR1 is MNHNS, CDR2 SASEGT. The CDR3 is made up of 14 amino acids. V gave up 8 bases and J gave up 1 base, with 15 bases separating them. The CDR3 reads CASRRVKGSYEQYF. The CDR3 DNA reads TGTGCCAGCCGTAGGGTTAAGGGTTCCTACGAGCAGTACTTC.

This rearrangement joins TRBV10-2 to TRBJ2-1; the D is unclear. V shed 4 bases and J shed 10 bases, with 11 bases lying between them. The germline gives CDR1 WSHSY, CDR2 SAAADI. The CDR3 runs to 12 residues. CDR3 in DNA: TGCGCCAGCAGTGCCCACGGTGGCGAGCAGTTCTTC. Translating it yields CASSAHGGEQFF.

This chain connects TRBV30 to TRBJ2-4, with a tentative D call TRBD1 (6 bases). CDR1 and CDR2 from the germline V gene are GTSNPN and SVGIG (reference sequence). The CDR3 is 14 amino acids. V was trimmed by 0 bases and J by 8 bases, leaving 14 bases between them. The CDR3 is CAWSVNRVGDIQYF. The CDR3 DNA reads as TGTGCCTGGAGTGTAAACAGGGTGGGTGACATTCAGTACTTC.

The chain couples TRBV5-5 to TRBJ2-6; D possibly corresponds to TRBD2 (5 bases). This CDR3 region has 17 residues. Per germline, CDR1 SGHKS and CDR2 YYEKEE (reference sequence). Trimming took off 4 bases at V and 0 bases at J, with 14 bases between the two ends. CDR3 nucleotides: TGTGCCAGCAGCCAAGATGGTAGCGCCTCTGGGGCCAACGTCCTGACTTTC. Amino acid sequence: CASSQDGSASGANVLTF.

The chain combines TRBV10-1 with TRBJ1-5; 9 bases are shared with TRBD1. The germline CDR1 and CDR2 sequences are WNHNN and SYGVQD (reference sequence). The CDR3 totals 15 residues. V dropped 0 bases and J dropped 7; count of bases not matched to a gene: 4. DNA of the CDR3: TGCGCCAGCAGTGAGTCCACAGGGGGCGAGCAGCCCCAGCATTTT. Translation: CASSESTGGEQPQHF.

The chain carries TRBV7-2 and TRBJ2-7; tentative D call: TRBD1 (6 bases). The CDR3 sequence is 15 residues long. V was trimmed by 5 bases and J by 0 bases, leaving 14 bases between them. Germline V gene data show CDR1 as SGHTA and CDR2 as FQGNSA. The DNA for the CDR3 is TGTGCCAGCAGCGTAATGACAGGAAGCTCCTACGAGCAGTACTTC. Translation: CASSVMTGSSYEQYF. Using reference TRBV7-2 and TRBJ2-7 for the parts outside the CDR3, the full variable domain is GAGVSQSPSNKVTEKGKDVELRCDPISGHTALYWYRQSLGQGLEFLIYFQGNSAPDKSGLPSDRFSAERTGGSVSTLTIQRTQQEDSAVYLCASSVMTGSSYEQYFGPGTRLTVT.

This rearrangement joins TRBV27 to TRBJ1-5; TRBD1 matches 10 bases. With 4 bases clipped from V and 5 bases from J, the junction kept 5 bases outside the gene matches. The CDR3 has 15 residues. CDR1 and CDR2 from the germline V gene are MNHEY and SMNVEV (reference sequence). The CDR3 loop is CASSWGQGMDQPQHF. The CDR3 DNA follows: TGTGCCAGCAGTTGGGGACAGGGGATGGATCAGCCCCAGCATTTT.

The chain recombines TRBV11-2 with TRBJ2-7; D is perhaps TRBD1 (6 bases). Germline V gene sequence: CDR1 SGHAT, CDR2 FQNNGV. CDR3 length: 14 residues. V lost 5 bases and J 2 bases, leaving 13 bases between the germline ends. In nucleotides, the CDR3 is TGTGCCAGCAGCGCCGGCCCAGGGGCCTACGAGCAGTACTTC. Protein: CASSAGPGAYEQYF.

This clone was picked up a small number of times. The chain uses TRBV9 and TRBJ1-1; the D is unclear. V lost 1 base, J lost 1 base, and 5 bases lay in between. The CDR3 consists of 13 residues. Per germline, CDR1 SGDLS and CDR2 YYNGEE. The CDR3 protein is CASSVLENTEAFF. The DNA for the CDR3 is TGTGCCAGCAGCGTATTGGAGAACACTGAAGCTTTCTTT.

This chain connects TRBV18 to TRBJ2-1; 9 positions match TRBD2. CDR1 and CDR2 (germline): KGHSH, LQKENI. The V gene end was trimmed by 2 bases and the J gene end by 7 bases; junction bases not matched to a gene: 3. The CDR3 totals 14 residues. CDR3 protein: CASSPGTSTNEQFF. Written as DNA, the CDR3 is TGTGCCAGCTCACCAGGGACTAGCACGAATGAGCAGTTCTTC.

In this sample, this clone turned up a few times. The chain couples TRBV9 to TRBJ1-2; the D gene is possibly TRBD1 (6 bases). CDR1 and CDR2 (germline): SGDLS, YYNGEE. The CDR3 loop spans 15 amino acids. Trimming stripped 4 bases from V and 6 bases from J, with 19 bases between. Written as DNA, the CDR3 is TGTGCCAGCAGCACCCAACAGGGTGGGGAGGATGGCTACACCTTC. Amino acid sequence: CASSTQQGGEDGYTF.

The J gene is TRBJ2-7, the V gene TRBV11-3; 11 bases match TRBD2. J gave up 6 bases and V 5 bases, and 9 bases lay outside the gene matches. The CDR3 has 15 amino acids. Germline values: CDR1 SGHNT, CDR2 YENEEA. The CDR3 sequence: CASSPAPLAGAEQYF. The CDR3 bases are TGTGCCAGCAGCCCGGCCCCACTAGCGGGAGCCGAGCAGTACTTC. The full variable domain, rest sourced from reference TRBV11-3 and TRBJ2-7, is EAGVVQSPRYKIIEKKQPVAFWCNPISGHNTLYWYLQNLGQGPELLIRYENEEAVDDSQLPKDRFSAERLKGVDSTLKIQPAELGDSAVYLCASSPAPLAGAEQYFGPGTRLTVT.

The J gene is TRBJ1-1, the V gene TRBV9; D possibly corresponds to TRBD1 (6 bases). CDR1 and CDR2 (germline): SGDLS, YYNGEE. This CDR3 has 15 residues. V lost 2 bases, J lost 5 bases, and 16 bases lay in between. CDR3 amino acids: CASSVQGGARTEAFF. The CDR3 nucleotides read TGTGCCAGCAGCGTCCAAGGGGGGGCAAGGACTGAAGCTTTCTTT.

This clone has only one observation. This chain joins TRBV6-1 and TRBJ2-5; 11 bases line up with TRBD2. Unmatched junction bases numbered 11, after V lost 2 bases and J lost 6 bases. The CDR3 totals 17 residues. In germline, CDR1 is MNHNS, CDR2 SASEGT. The CDR3 loop is CASSERLAGGEVKTQYF. The CDR3 nucleotides are TGTGCCAGCAGTGAAAGGCTAGCGGGAGGAGAGGTAAAGACCCAGTACTTC.

The genes are TRBV10-3 and TRBJ2-2; D possibly uses TRBD1 or TRBD2 (5 bases each). The CDR3 runs to 15 residues. Looked up from germline, CDR1 is ENHRY and CDR2 is SYGVKD. V lost 10 bases, J lost 3 bases, and 18 bases lay in between. Written as DNA, the CDR3 is TGTGCCACCGACCGTGGGTTGGGGGACACCGGGGAGCTGTTTTTT. This translates into CATDRGLGDTGELFF.

V gene TRBV5-6 combines with J gene TRBJ2-2; perhaps TRBD2 as D (6 bases). The germline V and J ends were trimmed by 4 bases and 4 bases, with 11 bases remaining between them. This CDR3 has 14 residues. Germline V gives CDR1 SGHDT, CDR2 YYEEEE. In nucleotides, the CDR3 is TGTGCCAGCAGCCCGGGCGGGATCACCGGGGAGCTGTTTTTT. As protein: CASSPGGITGELFF.

Remarks on this clone: A junction end diverges from the germline sequence, so it may reflect a read error. V gene TRBV6-5 combines with J gene TRBJ2-2; no definite D call. The V gene's germline CDR1 is MNHEY and CDR2 SVGAGI. This CDR3 spans 15 amino acids. CDR3 protein: CASGYSVLYTGELFF. DNA for the CDR3: TGTGCCAGCGGTTACTCGGTTCTATACACCGGGGAGCTGTTTTTT.

The gene calls are TRBV5-6 and TRBJ1-1; no clear D gene. Trimming pared 3 bases from V and 4 bases from J, leaving 7 bases between. Germline CDR1 SGHDT, CDR2 YYEEEE. The CDR3 has 12 amino acids. The CDR3 DNA reads TGTGCCAGCAGCTCCGGCCTCACTGAAGCTTTCTTT. Its translation is CASSSGLTEAFF. Complete variable domain (other parts from reference TRBV5-6 and TRBJ1-1): DAGVTQSPTHLIKTRGQQVTLRCSPKSGHDTVSWYQQALGQGPQFIFQYYEEEERQRGNFPDRFSGHQFPNYSSELNVNALLLGDSALYLCASSSGLTEAFFGQGTRLTVV.